This TCR beta chain was documented in a study of human T cells and chemical hapten exposure. As for the study in general: Per-sample variation in TCR yield stemmed mainly from small pooled library volume differences. Whole-study results and caveats: Sensitizing with DPC caused no change in TCRs above 1 in 1000 frequency.

Separate cDNA molecules received unique molecular identifiers, which the library attached to them. MiXCR was run by TCRdb on the RACE reads, yielding one entry per CDR3 protein. The profile shows tens of thousands of distinct CDR3 sequences, 11% of them singletons. Remarks on this clonotype: Its specificity is not known.

CDR3 length: 18 amino acids. Looked up from germline, CDR1 is LGHNA and CDR2 is YNFKEQ. V dropped 4 bases and J dropped 1; count of bases not matched to a gene: 13. Time point given: patch test 2, 6 weeks after DPC sensitization. Indicated treatment: therapeutic diphenylcyclopropenone sensitization with weekly scalp DPC. The drawing of blood occurred before each patch test was applied. The source was whole blood, collected in connection with sensitization to the hapten diphenylcyclopropenone (DPC). The sequence derives from a man aged 40-55 years with alopecia areata. Some clones in this sample may be carry-over from other donors' samples. The gene calls are TRBV4-2 and TRBJ2-3, with 8 nucleotides matching TRBD1. CDR3 in amino acids: CASSLLHGQGRGTDTQYF. CDR3 nucleotides: TGTGCCAGCAGCCTACTTCACGGACAGGGACGGGGCACAGATACGCAGTATTTT.